This passage covers 12 T cell receptor beta chains from one sample sequenced in a study of cytomegalovirus exposure and HLA in healthy donors. Primers: 60 Vbeta forward and 13 Jbeta reverse. TCRdb's copy holds only in-frame clones and misses some; the assay was immunoSEQ multiplex PCR. The sample lists about 120,000 clones, around 76% occurring once. Sequences were obtained from PBMCs. Receptors originate from a man in his 60s in good health and CMV-seropositive.

This sequence joins TRBV29-1 and TRBJ1-3; D gene unclear. The ends were cut back, 3 bases at V and 1 base at J, with 19 bases in the middle. Germline values: CDR1 SQVTM, CDR2 ANQGSEA. CDR3 length: 17 residues. DNA for the CDR3: TGCAGCGTTGAGGGCGTGGGCACTCGGTGGTCTGGAAACACCATATATTTT. Encoded protein: CSVEGVGTRWSGNTIYF.

V usage is TRBV7-3 and J usage is TRBJ2-1; TRBD2 matches at 11 bases. Germline values: CDR1 SGHTA, CDR2 FQGTGA. The CDR3 has 18 residues. The J segment lost 4 bases and the V segment lost 1 base, leaving 9 bases of the junction unmatched. The CDR3 loop is CASSLMGSTSGSYNEQFF. The CDR3 region has the DNA TGTGCCAGCAGCTTAATGGGCAGCACTAGCGGGAGTTACAATGAGCAGTTCTTC.

This rearrangement joins TRBV2 to TRBJ2-3; a possible D gene is TRBD2 (6 bases). V lost 4 bases and J 3 bases, leaving 8 bases between the germline ends. Germline V CDR1 and CDR2: SNHLY, FYNNEI. The CDR3 loop spans 13 amino acids. CDR3 amino acids: CASSVGGTDTQYF. CDR3 coding DNA: TGTGCCAGCAGTGTTGGGGGGACAGATACGCAGTATTTT.

The table lists this clone with a count of one. This chain connects TRBV25-1 to TRBJ2-1, with a weak D call TRBD1 (5 bases). CDR1 and CDR2 from the germline V gene are MGHDK and SYGVNS. This CDR3 spans 16 amino acids. V was clipped by 3 bases and J by 2 bases, with 14 bases between them. Written as DNA, the CDR3 is TGTGCCAGCAGTGATACAGTACAGGCGCCCTACAATGAGCAGTTCTTC. It yields the protein CASSDTVQAPYNEQFF.

The gene calls are TRBV27 and TRBJ2-1; D gene unclear. Germline values: CDR1 MNHEY, CDR2 SMNVEV (reference sequence). CDR3 length: 13 residues. V gave up 2 bases and J gave up 4 bases, with 6 bases separating them. The CDR3 is CASSLASYNEQFF. Written as DNA, the CDR3 is TGTGCCAGCAGTTTAGCCAGTTACAATGAGCAGTTCTTC.

The V gene is TRBV9, the J gene TRBJ1-2; D not resolved. The CDR3 consists of 14 residues. V lost 0 bases and J lost 4, with 10 bases in between. Germline assignment: CDR1 SGDLS and CDR2 YYNGEE. The DNA for the CDR3 is TGTGCCAGCAGCGTAGATCTGGAGCTCTATGGCTACACCTTC. It codes for CASSVDLELYGYTF.

The J gene is TRBJ2-7, the V gene TRBV4-1, with TRBD2 as a possible D gene (6 bases). The CDR3 is 15 amino acids. Germline V gives CDR1 MGHRA, CDR2 YSYEKL. The ends were cut back, 3 bases at V and 3 bases at J, with 15 bases in the middle. The CDR3 spells CASSHEGGGLYEQYF. DNA of the CDR3: TGCGCCAGCAGCCACGAAGGCGGAGGGCTCTACGAGCAGTACTTC.

The chain recombines TRBV18 with TRBJ1-1; 10 bases line up with TRBD1. Trimming at V came to 2 bases and at J to 4 bases, leaving 10 bases not matched to a gene. The CDR3 is 17 residues long. Looked up from germline, CDR1 is KGHSH and CDR2 is LQKENI. The CDR3 protein is CASSPARQGAGGTEAFF. The CDR3 DNA follows: TGTGCCAGCTCACCAGCGCGACAGGGGGCGGGTGGCACTGAAGCTTTCTTT.

The J gene is TRBJ2-1, the V gene TRBV6-5, with D perhaps matching TRBD1 (6 bases). Deletions cut 7 bases from V and 9 bases from J, with 10 bases between. CDR1 and CDR2 from the germline V gene are MNHEY and SVGAGI. The CDR3 runs to 11 residues. The CDR3 sequence is CASIQGGEQFF. CDR3 in DNA: TGTGCCAGCATCCAAGGGGGTGAGCAGTTCTTC.

This clone was counted a few times. The gene calls are TRBV6-5 and TRBJ1-1; the D is unclear. V lost 4 bases to trimming and J lost 11 bases, with 20 bases between them. The CDR3 has 14 amino acids. Germline CDR1 is MNHEY and CDR2 is SVGAGI. The CDR3: CASSSSRLNREAFF. DNA for the CDR3: TGTGCCAGCAGTTCATCCCGGTTAAACCGCGAGGCTTTCTTT.

This sequence joins TRBV5-6 and TRBJ2-5, with 10 bases fitting TRBD2. The DNA matches TRBJ2-7 better at its end, which makes the J call doubtful. The CDR3 consists of 17 residues. CDR1 is SGHDT and CDR2 is YYEEEE in the germline V gene. CDR3 DNA sequence: TGTGCCAGCAGCTGGGGTCTAGCGGGAGACTACCACTACGAGCAGTACTTC. It codes for CASSWGLAGDYHYEQYF.

The CDR3 loop reads CASSLDRSSYNEQFF. DNA of the CDR3: TGTGCCAGCAGCCTGGACAGGAGCTCCTACAATGAGCAGTTCTTC. The chain uses TRBV6-6 and TRBJ2-1, with 7 nucleotides matching TRBD1. J lost 0 bases, V lost 6 bases, and 5 bases had no gene match. The CDR3 totals 15 residues. Germline lookup yields CDR1 MNHNY and CDR2 SVGAGI (reference sequence).